The source of this T cell receptor beta chain is a study of Ad26.COV2.S vaccination and SARS-CoV-2 variants. Study context: The vaccine Ad26.COV2.S was put into the muscle once, or twice with 56 days between.

Treatment given: around 19 received Ad26.COV2.S at low or high dose, single or two shots; 5 received placebo; per-sample allocation not given. Specimen acquisition occurred on day 63 following the initial vaccine or placebo injection. Germline CDR1 is MDHEN and CDR2 is SYDVKM. This CDR3 spans 12 amino acids. V was cut by 3 bases and J by 4 bases, with 4 bases left in between. Data came from immunoSEQ multiplex PCR; TCRdb stores just in-frame clones and leaves some out. The sample gives approximately 410,000 clones, more than 75% of which show up once; about 3.6% is in the top ten. The V gene is TRBV28, the J gene TRBJ1-5; D call uncertain. The TCR was taken from a person aged 18-60 years who received the Ad26.COV2.S COVID-19 vaccine or a placebo. Source: peripheral blood, taken in a trial of Ad26.COV2.S vaccine versus placebo. CDR3 DNA sequence: TGTGCCAGCAGTTTCTTTAATCAGCCCCAGCATTTT. Translating gives CASSFFNQPQHF.